This is a list of T cell receptor beta chains from one sample in a study of cytomegalovirus exposure and HLA in healthy donors. Using immunoSEQ multiplex PCR, the repertoire was profiled, and TCRdb retains in-frame clones only, with some absent. The sample yields tens of thousands of clones, roughly 94% seen once. Sequencing input: PBMCs. These TCRs come from a man between 18 and 29 years old in good health and CMV-seropositive. Each CDR3 is given with its conserved first and last residue. The order of the fields is V gene, J gene, CDR3 protein.

TRBV2	TRBJ2-1	CASSEARGNHEQFF
TRBV18	TRBJ2-5	CASSGLEVKVGGLLQETQYF
TRBV6-5	TRBJ1-1	CASSYSISGGNTEAFF
TRBV28	TRBJ2-3	CASMVLAGAGDTQYF
TRBV9	TRBJ2-3	CASSERGGTTDTQYF
TRBV7-3	TRBJ2-1	CASSPGLAGPNEQFF
TRBV7-9	TRBJ2-5	CASRPGQGWQETQYF
TRBV18	TRBJ1-1	CASSHRSGTEGTEAFF
TRBV21-1	TRBJ1-1	CASSKAPGDTEAFF
TRBV14	TRBJ2-7	CASSQVGQGKYSYEQYF
TRBV27	TRBJ2-5	CASSLAGFGTDAQYF
TRBV7-9	TRBJ1-1	CASSYMTGDEAFF
TRBV7-3	TRBJ1-2	CASSPRQGGYGYTF
TRBV2	TRBJ2-1	CGSPRQGIDNEQFF
TRBV6-5	TRBJ2-1	CASSVAGGSNEQFF
TRBV4-1	TRBJ2-7	CASSQDEGQGPYEQYF
TRBV7-8	TRBJ2-7	CASSLMQFGWEQYF
TRBV4-3	TRBJ2-1	CASSQDWASGSHEQFF
TRBV7-8	TRBJ2-1	CASSSMDSSSYNEQFF
TRBV11-1	TRBJ1-6	CASSFAREYSPLHF
TRBV28	TRBJ1-2	CASSPRTQANYGYTF
TRBV28	TRBJ1-1	CASSWTRGQGNTEAFF
TRBV12-5	TRBJ2-3	CASGLGPDTQYF
TRBV6-1	TRBJ2-3	CASSEASGGATDTQYF
TRBV10-3	TRBJ2-7	CAISELREGEQYF
TRBV9	TRBJ2-1	CASSVGGVSSYNEQFF
TRBV10-3	TRBJ1-6	CAITEDRGGSPLHF
TRBV15	TRBJ2-3	CATSRALDTQYF
TRBV9	TRBJ2-7	CASSVGAGGSYEQYF
TRBV6-1	TRBJ1-1	CASSESRGVNTEAFF
TRBV19	TRBJ1-6	CASSIAPGSSYNSPLHF
TRBV29-1	TRBJ1-1	CSVERGGSEAFF
TRBV18	TRBJ2-7	CASSRELTRGEQYF
TRBV7-9	TRBJ2-5	CASSFPGGQETQYF
TRBV11-1	TRBJ2-1	CASSFRGNYNEQFF
TRBV7-2	TRBJ1-2	CASSLVQRANYGYTF
TRBV4-1	TRBJ1-4	CASSLGEGQLFF
TRBV4-1	TRBJ2-1	CASSLVLASYNEQFF
TRBV11-2	TRBJ1-1	CASSSVGTGGRNTEAFF
TRBV27	TRBJ2-1	CASTPGSSYNEQFF
TRBV9	TRBJ2-3	CASSALLSTDTQYF
TRBV7-9	TRBJ2-5	CASSPRAGKIQETQYF
TRBV30	TRBJ2-7	CAWSVNEGEQYF
TRBV7-2	TRBJ2-7	CASSPRTSHEQYF
TRBV6-5	TRBJ2-7	CASSYSGPGQPYEQYF
TRBV27	TRBJ1-1	CASTPWGTGGRDTEAFF
TRBV7-2	TRBJ2-3	CASSLREPYTDTQYF
TRBV5-5	TRBJ2-6	CASKDIYSSGANVLTF
TRBV18	TRBJ1-5	CASSPAAFGGVSNQPQHF
TRBV27	TRBJ2-7	CASSLGGSGSFYEQYF